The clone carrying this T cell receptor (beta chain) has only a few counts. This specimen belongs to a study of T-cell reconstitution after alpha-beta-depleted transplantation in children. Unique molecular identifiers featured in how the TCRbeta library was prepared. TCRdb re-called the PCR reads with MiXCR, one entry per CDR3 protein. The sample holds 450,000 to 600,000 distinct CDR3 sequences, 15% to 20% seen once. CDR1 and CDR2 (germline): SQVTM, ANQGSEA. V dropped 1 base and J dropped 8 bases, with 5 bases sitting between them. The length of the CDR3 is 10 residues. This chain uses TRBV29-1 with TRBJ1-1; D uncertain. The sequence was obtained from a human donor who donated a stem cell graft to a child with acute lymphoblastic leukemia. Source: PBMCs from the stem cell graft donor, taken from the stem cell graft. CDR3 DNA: TGCAGCGTTGAAGCCCTCGAAGCTTTCTTT. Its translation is CSVEALEAFF.